This T cell receptor beta chain was retrieved from a study of blood T cell repertoires in COVID-19. Study-wide context: Samples taken during acute and convalescent COVID-19 were collected in the United States, Italy and Spain.

Produced via immunoSEQ multiplex PCR; TCRdb's table is partial and in-frame only. The top ten hold about 8% of the sample, which has approximately 530,000 clones, 70% to 90% seen once. This CDR3 spans 13 amino acids. V lost 3 bases and J lost 0, with 3 bases in between. CDR1 LGHDT and CDR2 YNNKEL come from the germline V gene (reference sequence). This TCR derives from a woman between 45 and 60 years old with COVID-19, enrolled during active disease. Sequenced sample: peripheral blood. The chain links TRBV3-1 (or the pseudogene TRBV3-2) to TRBJ2-4; D not certain. Here the CDR3 DNA reads TGTGCCAGCAGCCACCTAGCCAAAAACATTCAGTACTTC. As protein: CASSHLAKNIQYF.